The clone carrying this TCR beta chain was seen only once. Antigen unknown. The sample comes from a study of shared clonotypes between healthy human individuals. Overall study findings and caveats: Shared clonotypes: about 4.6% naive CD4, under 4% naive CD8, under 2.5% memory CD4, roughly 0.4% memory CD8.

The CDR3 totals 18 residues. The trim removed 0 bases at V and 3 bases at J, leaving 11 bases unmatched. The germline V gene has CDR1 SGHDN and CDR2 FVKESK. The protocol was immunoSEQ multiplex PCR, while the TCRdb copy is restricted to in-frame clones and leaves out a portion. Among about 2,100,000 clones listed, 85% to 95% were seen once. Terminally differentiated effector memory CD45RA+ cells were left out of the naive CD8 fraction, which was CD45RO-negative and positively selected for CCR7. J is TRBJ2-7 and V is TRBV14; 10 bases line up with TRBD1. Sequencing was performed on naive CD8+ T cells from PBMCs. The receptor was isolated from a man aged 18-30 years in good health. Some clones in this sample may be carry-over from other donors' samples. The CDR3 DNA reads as TGTGCCAGCAGCCAAGAAAGCCTAAGGACAGGGGGATTCTACGAGCAGTACTTC. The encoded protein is CASSQESLRTGGFYEQYF.